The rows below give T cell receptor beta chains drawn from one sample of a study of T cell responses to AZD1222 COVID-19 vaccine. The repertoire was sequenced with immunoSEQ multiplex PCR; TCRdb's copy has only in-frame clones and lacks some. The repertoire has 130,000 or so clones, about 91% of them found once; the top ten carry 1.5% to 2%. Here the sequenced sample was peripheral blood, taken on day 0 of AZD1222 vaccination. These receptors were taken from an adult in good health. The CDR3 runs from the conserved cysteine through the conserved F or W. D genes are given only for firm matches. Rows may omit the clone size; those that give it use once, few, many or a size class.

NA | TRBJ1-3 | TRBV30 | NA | TGTGCCTGGAGTACGACTGTTTCTGGAAACACCATATATTTT | CAWSTTVSGNTIYF
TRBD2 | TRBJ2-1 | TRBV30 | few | TGTGCCTGGGGAACCCCGGGACTAGCGAGGTACAATGAGCAGTTCTTC | CAWGTPGLARYNEQFF
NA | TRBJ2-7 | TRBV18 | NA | TGTGCCAGCTCACCGATCCGGGGGAGCTCCTACGAGCAGTACTTC | CASSPIRGSSYEQYF
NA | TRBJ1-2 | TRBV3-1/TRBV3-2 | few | TGTGCCAGCAGCCAAGCCTCAAGGGATCGCTTTTATGGCTACACCTTC | CASSQASRDRFYGYTF
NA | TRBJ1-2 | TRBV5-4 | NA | TGTGCCAGCAGCCAACGGAACTATGGCTACACCTTC | CASSQRNYGYTF
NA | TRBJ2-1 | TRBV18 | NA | TGTGCCAGCTCACCACCCAGCGGGTATGACAATGAGCAGTTCTTC | CASSPPSGYDNEQFF
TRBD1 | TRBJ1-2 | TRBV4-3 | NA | TGCGCCAGCAGCCAAACAGGGGTCTATGGCTACACCTTC | CASSQTGVYGYTF
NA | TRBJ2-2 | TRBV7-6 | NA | TGTGCCAGCAGACCTCCTAACACCGGGGAGCTGTTTTTT | CASRPPNTGELFF
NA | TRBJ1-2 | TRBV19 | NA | TGTGCCAGTAGTCAACATGGGACCGCTGACTATGGCTACACCTTC | CASSQHGTADYGYTF
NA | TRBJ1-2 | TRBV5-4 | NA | TGTGCCAGCAGATCAGGGGCCCTAAGCCCTTTCTTACTATACGGCTACACCTTC | CASRSGALSPFLLYGYTF
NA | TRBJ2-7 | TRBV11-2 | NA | TGTGCCAGCACCTTATACTCCAGCTCCTACGAGCAGTACTTC | CASTLYSSSYEQYF
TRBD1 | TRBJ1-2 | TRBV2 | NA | TGTGCCAGCGATCGACAGGGGGCGGGAAACTATGGCTACACCTTC | CASDRQGAGNYGYTF
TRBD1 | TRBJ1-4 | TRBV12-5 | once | TGTGCTAGTGGTTCTCCGGGACAGGGGCGGGTTAATGAAAAACTGTTTTTT | CASGSPGQGRVNEKLFF
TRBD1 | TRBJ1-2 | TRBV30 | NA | TGTGCCTGGAGAGTGGACAGGCGCTATGGCTACACCTTC | CAWRVDRRYGYTF
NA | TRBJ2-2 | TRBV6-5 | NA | TGTGCCAGCAGCCCCAGAGGCACCGGGGAGCTGTTTTTT | CASSPRGTGELFF
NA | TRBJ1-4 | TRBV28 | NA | TGTGCCAGCAAAGAGAGGAGTCCTGAAAAACTGTTTTTT | CASKERSPEKLFF
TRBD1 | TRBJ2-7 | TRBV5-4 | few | TGTGCCAGCACCCTACGGTCGGGACAGGGCTACGAGCAGTACTTC | CASTLRSGQGYEQYF
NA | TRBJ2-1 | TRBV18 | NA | TGTGCCAGCTCACCAATGGGACAAGTATACAATGAGCAGTTCTTC | CASSPMGQVYNEQFF
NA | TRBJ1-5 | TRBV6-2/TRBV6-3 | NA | TGTGCCAGCAGTAGGACAGCCACCAATCAGCCCCAGCATTTT | CASSRTATNQPQHF
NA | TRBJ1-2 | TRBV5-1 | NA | TGCGCCAGCAGTAAGACCGCTGACGGCCCCTATGGCTACACCTTC | CASSKTADGPYGYTF
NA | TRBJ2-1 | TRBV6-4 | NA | TGTGCCAGCAGTGACTCAGGGGACTCCTACAATGAGCAGTTCTTC | CASSDSGDSYNEQFF
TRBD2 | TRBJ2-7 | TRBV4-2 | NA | TGTGCCAGCAGCCAAGAATTGGGTGGGCTAGCGGGGGGGCCGTACGAGCAGTACTTC | CASSQELGGLAGGPYEQYF
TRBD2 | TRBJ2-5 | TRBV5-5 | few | TGTGCCAGCAGCTTGGGGGGACTAGCGGAACAAGAGACCCAGTACTTC | CASSLGGLAEQETQYF
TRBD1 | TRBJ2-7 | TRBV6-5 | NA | TGTGCCAGCAGTTTAAGGCCCCGGGACAGGGTCAACGAGCAGTACTTC | CASSLRPRDRVNEQYF
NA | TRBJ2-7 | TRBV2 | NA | TGTGCCAGCAGCCGTCAGGACGGAGAGCAGTACTTC | CASSRQDGEQYF
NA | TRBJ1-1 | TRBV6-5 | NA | TGTGCCAGCAGTTACTCGGGCAGGGTAACTGAAGCTTTCTTT | CASSYSGRVTEAFF
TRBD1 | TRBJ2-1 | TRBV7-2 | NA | TGTGCCAGCAGCAAAACAGGGGTCAATGAGCAGTTCTTC | CASSKTGVNEQFF
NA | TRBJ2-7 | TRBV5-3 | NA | TGTGCCAGAAGCTTGGGAGGGTGGCAGGGGTGCGAGCAGTACTTC | CARSLGGWQGCEQYF
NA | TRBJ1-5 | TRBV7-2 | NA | TGTGCCAGCAGCTTCCGGAGGGACCAGCCCCAGCATTTT | CASSFRRDQPQHF